This is a list of T cell receptor beta chains from one sample in a study of cytomegalovirus exposure and HLA in healthy donors. Repertoires were generated with immunoSEQ multiplex PCR, while TCRdb's copy carries only in-frame clones and drops some. The sample has around 120,000 clones, 81% seen once. Sequencing was carried out using PBMCs. These receptors came from a woman aged 30 to 39 in good health and CMV-seronegative. The CDR3 runs from the conserved cysteine through the conserved F or W. D genes are given only for firm matches. Clone size, where shown, is once, few, many, or a class for clones that have expanded.

D gene	clone size	V gene	J gene	CDR3 protein	CDR3 DNA
NA	few	TRBV23-1	TRBJ2-3	CASSQSNRGTQYF	TGCGCCAGCAGCCAATCAAATCGGGGTACGCAGTATTTT
NA	NA	TRBV30	TRBJ1-3	CALQGPGNTIYF	TGTGCCTTACAGGGTCCTGGAAACACCATATATTTT
TRBD2	NA	TRBV5-1	TRBJ2-7	CASSRGEEYEQYF	TGCGCCAGCAGCCGGGGGGAAGAGTACGAGCAGTACTTC
NA	NA	TRBV7-9	TRBJ1-1	CASSAEDRLERWEAFF	TGTGCCAGCAGCGCCGAGGACAGATTAGAGAGATGGGAAGCTTTCTTT
TRBD1	NA	TRBV19	TRBJ1-1	CASMDRGRNTEAFF	TGTGCCAGTATGGACAGGGGGCGGAACACTGAAGCTTTCTTT
TRBD2	NA	TRBV7-3	TRBJ2-2	CASSLRLAAGELFF	TGTGCCAGCAGCTTAAGGCTAGCGGCCGGGGAGCTGTTTTTT
NA	NA	TRBV20-1	TRBJ1-2	CSAREAGGYTF	TGCAGTGCTAGGGAGGCAGGTGGCTACACCTTC
TRBD2	NA	TRBV27	TRBJ2-7	CASGLGGRPFYEQYF	TGTGCCAGCGGCTTAGGCGGGAGGCCCTTCTACGAGCAGTACTTC
NA	NA	TRBV7-3	TRBJ2-7	CASSPSGSYEQYF	TGTGCCAGCAGCCCTTCAGGCTCCTACGAGCAGTACTTC
NA	NA	TRBV28	TRBJ2-7	CASSFPSSYEQYF	TGTGCCAGCAGTTTCCCCTCCTCCTACGAGCAGTACTTC
TRBD1	few	TRBV28	TRBJ1-1	CASSLGAGTGVDTEAFF	TGTGCCAGCAGTTTAGGGGCCGGGACAGGGGTCGACACTGAAGCTTTCTTT
TRBD2	NA	TRBV10-3	TRBJ2-1	CAISGPGLAGGHDNEQFF	TGTGCCATCAGTGGCCCGGGACTAGCGGGAGGACATGACAATGAGCAGTTCTTC
TRBD1	NA	TRBV19	TRBJ1-4	CASRPQGATNEKLFF	TGTGCCAGTAGGCCCCAGGGGGCAACTAATGAAAAACTGTTTTTT
TRBD2	NA	TRBV28	TRBJ2-7	CASRITSGRYEQYF	TGTGCCAGCAGAATAACTAGCGGGAGATACGAGCAGTACTTC
TRBD1	NA	TRBV28	TRBJ2-7	CASSSGTGYLEQYF	TGTGCCAGCAGTTCCGGGACAGGGTACCTGGAGCAGTACTTC
TRBD2	NA	TRBV5-4	TRBJ2-5	CASSHTSEETQYF	TGTGCCAGCAGCCATACTAGCGAAGAGACCCAGTACTTC
NA	few	TRBV7-9	TRBJ2-5	CSSSFTSAGQETQYF	TGTTCCAGCAGCTTCACCTCGGCAGGGCAAGAGACCCAGTACTTC
TRBD1	NA	TRBV5-6	TRBJ1-1	CASSHPGGLGAFF	TGTGCCAGCAGCCACCCAGGGGGGTTAGGAGCTTTCTTT
NA	NA	TRBV19	TRBJ2-5	CASSIGGRETQYF	TGTGCCAGTAGTATAGGGGGGAGGGAGACCCAGTACTTC
NA	NA	TRBV19	TRBJ2-5	CASSSLQETQYF	TGTGCCAGTAGTTCCCTGCAAGAGACCCAGTACTTC
NA	NA	TRBV27	TRBJ2-7	CASRAGAYEQYF	TGTGCCAGCAGGGCAGGCGCCTACGAGCAGTACTTC
NA	NA	TRBV5-1	TRBJ2-5	CASSLVRPDQETQYF	TGCGCCAGCAGCTTGGTGAGGCCCGATCAAGAGACCCAGTACTTC
TRBD2	NA	TRBV5-3	TRBJ2-3	CARSPGLAGMIPTDTQYF	TGTGCCAGAAGCCCGGGACTAGCGGGGATGATTCCCACAGATACGCAGTATTTT
TRBD1	few	TRBV7-2	TRBJ1-1	CASSLAPPGQGNTEAFF	TGTGCCAGCAGCTTAGCACCTCCGGGACAGGGTAACACTGAAGCTTTCTTT
TRBD2	NA	TRBV7-2	TRBJ2-5	CASSLVAGGPLETQYF	TGTGCCAGCAGCTTAGTCGCGGGAGGGCCCCTAGAGACCCAGTACTTC
NA	NA	TRBV6-6	TRBJ2-7	CASSLNPFEQYF	TGTGCCAGCAGCCTAAACCCTTTCGAGCAGTACTTC
TRBD2	NA	TRBV6-5	TRBJ2-7	CASSYSGRGSYEQYF	TGTGCCAGCAGTTACTCGGGGAGGGGCTCCTACGAGCAGTACTTC
TRBD1	NA	TRBV19	TRBJ2-2	CASSRETGGTGELFF	TGTGCCAGTAGCAGGGAGACAGGGGGTACGGGGGAGCTGTTTTTT
TRBD2	NA	TRBV4-2	TRBJ2-7	CASSQEVSSGSSYEQYF	TGTGCCAGCAGCCAAGAAGTGAGTAGCGGGAGTTCCTACGAGCAGTACTTC
NA	NA	TRBV7-9	TRBJ1-5	CASSLGASNQPQHF	TGTGCCAGCAGCCTAGGCGCAAGCAATCAGCCCCAGCATTTT
NA	NA	TRBV12-2	TRBJ1-1	CASRPKATANTEAFF	TGTGCAAGTCGCCCCAAAGCGACAGCAAACACTGAAGCTTTCTTT
TRBD2	NA	TRBV19	TRBJ2-1	CASSIGLAGGEQFF	TGTGCCAGTAGTATCGGGCTAGCGGGAGGTGAGCAGTTCTTC
TRBD1	NA	TRBV9	TRBJ2-7	CASSEGAGLAYSYEQYF	TGTGCCAGCAGCGAGGGGGCGGGCCTAGCCTACTCCTACGAGCAGTACTTC
NA	few	TRBV19	TRBJ2-7	CASSIRHTDYEQYF	TGTGCCAGTAGTATCAGGCACACCGACTACGAGCAGTACTTC
TRBD1	NA	TRBV4-1	TRBJ1-5	CASSQETGGGQPQHF	TGCGCCAGCAGCCAAGAAACAGGGGGCGGTCAGCCCCAGCATTTT
NA	few	TRBV19	TRBJ1-2	CASSIGGNYGYTF	TGTGCCAGTTCGATAGGAGGGAACTATGGCTACACCTTC
TRBD1	NA	TRBV4-1	TRBJ2-4	CASSLRMTGSKNIQYF	TGCGCCAGCAGCCTTCGAATGACAGGGTCAAAAAACATTCAGTACTTC
TRBD1	NA	TRBV7-8	TRBJ2-3	CASSFHRGADTQYF	TGTGCCAGCAGCTTTCACAGGGGCGCAGATACGCAGTATTTT